This TCR beta chain was obtained from a study of CD4 T cells in relation to SARS-CoV-2 and coronaviruses. The CDR3 sequence is 14 residues long. CDR1 and CDR2 (germline): SGHKS, YYEKEE (reference sequence). Comments on this clone: What it binds is unknown. One junction end disagrees with the germline gene, perhaps due to a read error.

Before the COVID-19 pandemic, during about 2010-2018, CD4+ T cells were taken from unexposed donors. CD4+ T cells were isolated from the cells after around 10 days of culture. On days 3 and 7, cultures got half fresh IL-2 medium. General study results and limits: Crossreactive clones expanded significantly less to SARS-CoV-2 than monoreactive clones.

The method was immunoSEQ multiplex PCR; TCRdb's version includes in-frame clones alone and lacks a portion of them. The data hold 15,000 to 20,000 clones, with about 80% observed a single time. V is TRBV5-5 and J is TRBJ2-7; D gene ambiguous. The source of this sequence is a human donor in good health. The specimen sequenced was CD4+ T cells from PBMCs, cultured in vitro. The CDR3 is CASSLTVSSSEQYF. The CDR3 bases are TGTGCCAGCAGCTTGACTGTATCCTCCTCCGAGCAGTACTTC.